Listed here is a single T cell receptor (beta chain). This sample was included in a study of shared T cell receptors in the human thymus. Generated by immunoSEQ multiplex PCR, the TCRdb table keeps only in-frame clones and is missing some. The sample lists under 450,000 clones; about 95% were seen once. Germline trimming cut 1 base from V and 12 bases from J; bases unmatched to any gene: 10. Germline CDR1 reads MGHDK; CDR2 reads SYGVNS. The CDR3 has 16 residues. Sequencing was performed on thymocytes. This chain joins TRBV25-1 and TRBJ2-1; 12 bases line up with TRBD1. The sequence was obtained from a human donor. CDR3 bases: TGTGCCAGCAGTGAATTAGGGACAGGGGGCGATTTGGGGCAGTTCTTC. Protein sequence: CASSELGTGGDLGQFF.